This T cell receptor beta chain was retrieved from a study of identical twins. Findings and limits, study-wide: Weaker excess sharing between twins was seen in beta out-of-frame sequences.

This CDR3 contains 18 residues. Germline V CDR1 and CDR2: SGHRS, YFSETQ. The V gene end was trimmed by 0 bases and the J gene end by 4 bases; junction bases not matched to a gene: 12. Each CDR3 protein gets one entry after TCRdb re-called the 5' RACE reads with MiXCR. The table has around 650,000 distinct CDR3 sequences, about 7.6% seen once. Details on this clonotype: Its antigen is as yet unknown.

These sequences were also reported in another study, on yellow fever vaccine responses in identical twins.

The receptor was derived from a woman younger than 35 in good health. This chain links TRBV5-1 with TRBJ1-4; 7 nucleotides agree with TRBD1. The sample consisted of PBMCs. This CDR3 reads CASSLAGTSDRSNEKLFF. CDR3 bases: TGCGCCAGCAGCTTGGCCGGTACGTCGGACAGGAGTAATGAAAAACTGTTTTTT.